These 32 T cell receptor beta chains originate from one sample sequenced in a study of Ad26.COV2.S vaccination and SARS-CoV-2 variants. Regarding treatment: roughly 18 received Ad26.COV2.S at low or high dose, single or two shots; about 5 received placebo; per-sample allocation not given. Sampling took place 63 days after the first vaccine or placebo injection. Clones were read by immunoSEQ multiplex PCR, and TCRdb kept only the in-frame ones, dropping some. The sample holds some 370,000 clones, 83% seen once. Sample: peripheral blood, taken in a trial of Ad26.COV2.S vaccine versus placebo. The receptors derive from a person between 18 and 65 years old who received the Ad26.COV2.S COVID-19 vaccine or a placebo.

The V gene is TRBV7-2, the J gene TRBJ2-1, with 11 bases matching TRBD1. CDR1 is SGHTA, CDR2 FQGNSA, per germline. The CDR3 runs to 18 residues. V was pared by 3 bases and J by 4 bases, with 11 bases of the junction left unmatched. In DNA, the CDR3 is TGTGCCAGCAGCTTCCTAGGGCGACGGGACAGGGGGTACAATGAGCAGTTCTTC. Translating it yields CASSFLGRRDRGYNEQFF.

This clone appeared a few times. The chain has TRBV29-1 and TRBJ1-1; D uncertain. V lost 5 bases, J lost 8 bases, and 9 bases lay in between. Germline CDR1 and CDR2: SQVTM and ANQGSEA. The CDR3 is 10 residues long. CDR3 coding DNA: TGCAGCGTTACCCCACGGGAAGCTTTCTTT. It encodes CSVTPREAFF. The variable domain in full, completed from reference TRBV29-1 and TRBJ1-1, reads SAVISQKPSRDICQRGTSLTIQCQVDSQVTMMFWYRQQPGQSLTLIATANQGSEATYESGFVIDKFPISRPNLTFSTLTVSNMSPEDSSIYLCSVTPREAFFGQGTRLTVV.

This chain uses TRBV6-5 with TRBJ1-2, with 8 bases that match TRBD1. The CDR3 is 13 amino acids. Germline CDR1 is MNHEY and CDR2 is SVGAGI. V dropped 7 bases and J dropped 6; count of bases not matched to a gene: 7. The CDR3 coding sequence is TGTGCCAGCACTCGACAGGGGAAAGATGGCTACACCTTC. Translation gives CASTRQGKDGYTF.

This sequence joins TRBV12-1 and TRBJ2-3; the table assigns TRBD2, which was not confirmed against the DNA. TRBV12-1 is assigned pseudogene status. CDR3 length: 16 amino acids. This chain's CDR3 is CASSFLRAGGTDTQYF. The CDR3 DNA reads TGTGCCAGCAGCTTTTTAAGGGCCGGGGGCACAGATACGCAGTATTTT.

For this clone: At one end, the junction sequence differs from germline, possibly due to a read error. Other DNA sequences of this sample code for an identical CDR3. The chain joins TRBV18 to TRBJ2-7; D is perhaps TRBD1 (5 bases). The germline gives CDR1 KGHSH, CDR2 LQKENI. The CDR3 is 14 residues long. CDR3 loop: CASSPLDSSYEQYF. CDR3 DNA sequence: TGTGCTAGCTCACCACTCGACAGCTCCTACGAGCAGTACTTC.

This chain uses TRBV7-3 with TRBJ1-1, with D unclear. The germline V gene has CDR1 SGHTA and CDR2 FQGTGA. The CDR3 covers 13 residues. The V end was cut by 5 bases, the J end by 5 bases, with 12 bases between. CDR3 nucleotide sequence: TGTGCCAGCAGCGCGTATGAGGGTACTGAAGCTTTCTTT. It specifies CASSAYEGTEAFF.

The chain has TRBV4-1 and TRBJ2-7; D may be TRBD1 (5 bases). The CDR3 runs 15 residues. V was trimmed by 4 bases and J by 0 bases, leaving 13 bases between them. Germline V gives CDR1 MGHRA, CDR2 YSYEKL. In DNA, the CDR3 is TGCGCCAGCAGCCTCATAGACAGTCCCTCCTACGAGCAGTACTTC. It encodes CASSLIDSPSYEQYF.

The chain uses TRBV7-3 and TRBJ2-2, with D perhaps TRBD1 (7 bases). Between the trimmed V and J ends, which lost 3 bases and 6 bases, there was a span of 11 bases. This CDR3 contains 14 residues. Germline V gene sequence: CDR1 SGHTA, CDR2 FQGTGA. The CDR3, as DNA: TGTGCCAGCAGCTTGGAGGGGGCCCCCGGGGAGCTGTTTTTT. Amino acid sequence: CASSLEGAPGELFF.

On this clone: Other DNA sequences from this sample encode an identical CDR3 as well. V usage is TRBV7-2 and J usage is TRBJ2-1, with TRBD2 matching over 10 bases. The CDR3 is made up of 15 amino acids. The J segment lost 4 bases and the V segment lost 0 bases, leaving 0 bases of the junction unmatched. The germline V gene has CDR1 SGHTA and CDR2 FQGNSA. The CDR3 DNA reads TGTGCCAGCAGCTTAGCGACTAGCGGGTACAATGAGCAGTTCTTC. Translating gives CASSLATSGYNEQFF.

The chain recombines TRBV6-6 with TRBJ2-7; 10 nucleotides match TRBD2. J was trimmed by 6 bases and V by 2 bases; bases with no gene match: 7. Germline V gene data show CDR1 as MNHNY and CDR2 as SVGAGI (reference sequence). The CDR3 has 15 amino acids. The CDR3 region is CASSYGVAGGSEQYF. CDR3 coding DNA: TGTGCCAGCAGTTACGGAGTAGCGGGAGGTAGCGAGCAGTACTTC.

The chain joins TRBV18 to TRBJ1-4; unclear D gene. Germline V gene lookup returns CDR1 KGHSH and CDR2 LQKENI. V was cut by 6 bases and J by 8 bases, with 19 bases left in between. CDR3 length: 15 residues. The CDR3 here is CASSARSGGGEKLFF. Written as DNA, the CDR3 is TGTGCCAGCTCCGCTAGGAGCGGTGGCGGGGAAAAACTGTTTTTT. Full variable domain (outside the CDR3, taken from reference TRBV18 and TRBJ1-4): NAGVMQNPRHLVRRRGQEARLRCSPMKGHSHVYWYRQLPEEGLKFMVYLQKENIIDESGMPKERFSAEFPKEGPSILRIQQVVRGDSAAYFCASSARSGGGEKLFFGSGTQLSVL.

The rearrangement joins TRBV24-1 to TRBJ1-4; no reliable D call. Per the germline V gene, CDR1 is KGHDR and CDR2 is SFDVKD. The CDR3 has 15 amino acids. Trimming took 4 bases from V and 8 from J, leaving 16 bases between them. CDR3 amino acids: CATSDSGPGGEKLFF. CDR3 in DNA: TGTGCCACCAGTGACTCTGGCCCGGGTGGCGAAAAACTGTTTTTT.

The chain links TRBV6-5 to TRBJ1-5, with 7 bases fitting TRBD1. With V trimmed by 7 bases and J by 3 bases, 6 bases remained unmatched. Germline V gene lookup returns CDR1 MNHEY and CDR2 SVGAGI. The CDR3 has 14 amino acids. CDR3 region: CASTRQGHNQPQHF. Written as DNA, the CDR3 is TGTGCCAGCACTAGACAGGGCCACAATCAGCCCCAGCATTTT.

V usage is TRBV12-3 or TRBV12-4 and J usage is TRBJ1-6; D not resolved. The CDR3 totals 12 residues. Trimming removed 5 bases at V and 11 bases at J, with 10 bases between. The CDR3 loop reads CASSTSAAPLHF. As DNA, the CDR3 is TGTGCCAGCAGTACGTCAGCGGCACCCCTCCACTTT.

This sequence joins TRBV18 and TRBJ1-1; weak D call: TRBD1 (5 bases). V gave up 6 bases and J gave up 7 bases, with 21 bases separating them. The CDR3 consists of 15 residues. Per germline, CDR1 KGHSH and CDR2 LQKENI. The CDR3 nucleotides read TGTGCCAGCTCTCCCGGTAAGATGGCCGGGGGTGAAGCTTTCTTT. Its protein is CASSPGKMAGGEAFF.

The chain has TRBV7-6 and TRBJ1-2, with TRBD1 identical over 9 bases. Losses at the gene ends were 4 bases for V and 4 bases for J; bases not matched to a gene: 4. This CDR3 is built from 14 residues. Germline CDR1 SGHVS, CDR2 FNYEAQ. In DNA form, the CDR3 reads TGTGCCAGCAGCTCGCCGGGACAGGGCTATGGCTACACCTTC. Its protein product is CASSSPGQGYGYTF.

This sequence joins TRBV25-1 and TRBJ1-2; possibly TRBD1 for D (5 bases). Trimming stripped 3 bases from V and 2 bases from J, with 22 bases between. Germline CDR1 reads MGHDK; CDR2 reads SYGVNS. The CDR3 length is 18 residues. The CDR3 spells CASSDPHLRGLGNYGYTF. The DNA for the CDR3 is TGTGCCAGCAGTGACCCCCATCTCCGGGGACTAGGGAACTATGGCTACACCTTC.

The chain is built from TRBV7-2 and TRBJ2-7; TRBD2 aligns across 8 bases. This CDR3 is built from 11 residues. Germline CDR1 and CDR2: SGHTA and FQGNSA. J was trimmed by 12 bases and V by 5 bases; bases with no gene match: 6. Written as DNA, the CDR3 is TGTGCCAGCAGCACGGGGGGGTACCTGTACTTC. This encodes CASSTGGYLYF.

The chain is built from TRBV15 and TRBJ1-4; D perhaps matches TRBD1 (5 bases). The CDR3 has 17 residues. Germline lookup yields CDR1 LNHNV and CDR2 YYDKDF (reference sequence). Between the trimmed V and J ends, which lost 0 bases and 0 bases, there was a span of 11 bases. Here the CDR3 reads CATSRDPGAATNEKLFF. The CDR3 coding sequence is TGTGCCACCAGCAGAGACCCTGGGGCGGCAACTAATGAAAAACTGTTTTTT.

This chain joins TRBV4-1 and TRBJ1-2; a weak D match, TRBD1 (6 bases). Per germline, CDR1 MGHRA and CDR2 YSYEKL. This CDR3 contains 15 residues. The V gene lost 3 bases and the J gene lost 8 bases, with 19 bases spanning the gap. The CDR3 loop reads CASSHTPEWTEGYTF. In DNA form, the CDR3 reads TGCGCCAGCAGCCATACGCCGGAGTGGACAGAGGGCTACACCTTC.

This sequence joins TRBV12-3 or TRBV12-4 and TRBJ2-2; possibly TRBD2 for D (6 bases). V lost 7 bases to trimming and J lost 6 bases, with 12 bases between them. This CDR3 is built from 13 residues. DNA for the CDR3: TGTGCCAGCACGCCCTGGGGGGCCGGGGAGCTGTTTTTT. The encoded protein is CASTPWGAGELFF.

This clone has a handful of counts. This chain links TRBV6-2 or TRBV6-3 with TRBJ2-7; D ambiguous. Germline-derived CDR1 and CDR2 are MNHEY and SVGEGT. The CDR3 loop spans 14 amino acids. Deletions cut 3 bases from V and 1 base from J, with 10 bases between. This CDR3 reads CASSYRVRSYEQYF. The CDR3 DNA reads TGTGCCAGCAGTTATCGCGTTCGGTCCTACGAGCAGTACTTC.

The rearrangement joins TRBV11-3 to TRBJ2-3; TRBD2 aligns across 11 bases. The CDR3 covers 12 residues. J lost 13 bases, V lost 5 bases, and 5 bases had no gene match. CDR1 and CDR2 (germline): SGHNT, YENEEA. Here the CDR3 reads CASSTIAGGKYF. The CDR3 DNA follows: TGTGCCAGCAGCACAATAGCGGGGGGGAAGTATTTT.

CDR3 sequence: CAISVGPSSYEQYF. DNA for the CDR3: TGTGCCATCAGTGTGGGACCGTCCTCCTACGAGCAGTACTTC. This rearrangement joins TRBV10-3 to TRBJ2-7; perhaps D is TRBD1 or TRBD2 (5 bases each). This CDR3 is built from 14 residues. Trimming left V 4 bases short and J 0 bases short, with 10 bases between. Germline V gives CDR1 ENHRY, CDR2 SYGVKD.

This chain links TRBV6-2 or TRBV6-3 with TRBJ2-1; no clear D. Trimming left V 5 bases short and J 5 bases short, with 13 bases between. The CDR3 has 14 amino acids. Germline V CDR1 and CDR2: MNHEY, SVGEGT. The CDR3 region has the DNA TGTGCCAGCAGTACCAGAACCCCCCACAATGAGCAGTTCTTC. Protein product: CASSTRTPHNEQFF.

The J gene is TRBJ2-5, the V gene TRBV12-5, with D possibly called TRBD1 or TRBD2 (5 bases each). Germline V gene lookup returns CDR1 LGHNT and CDR2 FRNRAP. The CDR3 extends over 13 amino acids. V gave up 6 bases and J gave up 4 bases, with 12 bases separating them. CDR3 loop: CASGHIGGETQYF. In DNA form, the CDR3 reads TGTGCTAGTGGGCATATTGGGGGAGAGACCCAGTACTTC.

The V call is TRBV29-1, the J call TRBJ1-1; a weak D match, TRBD1 (6 bases). CDR3 length equals 12 residues. The V and J ends lost 5 bases and 7 bases respectively, with 14 bases between them. CDR1 and CDR2 (germline): SQVTM, ANQGSEA. CDR3 DNA: TGCAGCGTTACAGGGTATAGGGGTGAAGCTTTCTTT. Translation: CSVTGYRGEAFF.

The chain joins TRBV5-6 to TRBJ2-1; D may be TRBD1 (5 bases). The CDR3 has 15 amino acids. Germline values: CDR1 SGHDT, CDR2 YYEEEE. V was shortened by 4 bases and J by 6 bases, with 17 bases between the two germline ends. The chain's CDR3 is CASSRSPGSGNEQFF. Written as DNA, the CDR3 is TGTGCCAGCAGCAGAAGTCCAGGGTCGGGCAATGAGCAGTTCTTC.

CDR3 coding DNA: TGCAGTGCTAGCGGGGATGGCTACACCTTC. Its protein product is CSASGDGYTF. The rearrangement links TRBV20-1 to TRBJ1-2; no clear D. Trimming took 3 bases from V and 6 from J, leaving 5 bases between them. This CDR3 has 10 amino acids. Germline V gene lookup returns CDR1 DFQATT and CDR2 SNEGSKA (reference sequence).

V is TRBV6-1 and J is TRBJ1-1; no clear D. The CDR3 spans 12 residues. Germline CDR1 MNHNS, CDR2 SASEGT. Trimming stripped 2 bases from V and 10 bases from J, with 11 bases between. The CDR3 DNA sequence: TGTGCCAGCAGTGAATTGGACTCTGCAGCTTTCTTT. Protein product: CASSELDSAAFF.

The chain employs TRBV6-5 and TRBJ2-3, with 11 nucleotides matching TRBD2. The CDR3 has 16 amino acids. V trimming: 4 bases; J trimming: 0 bases; junction bases outside the gene matches: 3. The germline V gene encodes CDR1 MNHEY and CDR2 SVGAGI. The CDR3 nucleotides are TGTGCCAGCAGTTGGGGGACTAGCGGAAGCACAGATACGCAGTATTTT. It translates to CASSWGTSGSTDTQYF.

This chain joins TRBV6-4 and TRBJ2-5; perhaps TRBD2 as D (6 bases). The germline V and J ends were trimmed by 1 base and 9 bases, with 39 bases remaining between them. The germline gives CDR1 MRHNA, CDR2 SNTAGT. This CDR3 spans 22 amino acids. The CDR3: CASSDCGYAMRRFAGLLPAQYF. For the CDR3, the DNA is TGTGCCAGCAGTGACTGTGGGTATGCCATGAGAAGGTTTGCGGGGTTACTCCCGGCCCAGTACTTC.